The clone carrying this TCR beta chain was counted once. Its matching antigen is unknown. Germline is not matched at one junction end, which may reflect a read error. From germline, CDR1 is SNHLY and CDR2 FYNNEI. CDR3 length: 15 amino acids. This sample was taken from a study of T cells in localized non-small cell lung cancer. Study observations and caveats: Clonality peaked in uninvolved adjacent lung rather than tumor. Longer overall survival was associated with a higher density of T cells in the blood. Heterogeneity stays possible, as sequencing covered only one tumor region.

The method was immunoSEQ multiplex PCR; TCRdb's version includes in-frame clones alone and lacks a portion of them. Of around 92,000 clones in the sample, just over 90% were seen once. The chain has TRBV2 and TRBJ1-2; possibly TRBD1 for D (5 bases). The TCR comes from a woman aged 35 to 70 with stage II squamous cell lung carcinoma. The sample consisted of PBMCs, taken before any cancer treatment. The chain's CDR3 is CASSGSQDSIYGYTF. The CDR3 region has the DNA TGTGCCAGCAGTGGTAGTCAAGACAGCATCTATGGCTACACTTTC.